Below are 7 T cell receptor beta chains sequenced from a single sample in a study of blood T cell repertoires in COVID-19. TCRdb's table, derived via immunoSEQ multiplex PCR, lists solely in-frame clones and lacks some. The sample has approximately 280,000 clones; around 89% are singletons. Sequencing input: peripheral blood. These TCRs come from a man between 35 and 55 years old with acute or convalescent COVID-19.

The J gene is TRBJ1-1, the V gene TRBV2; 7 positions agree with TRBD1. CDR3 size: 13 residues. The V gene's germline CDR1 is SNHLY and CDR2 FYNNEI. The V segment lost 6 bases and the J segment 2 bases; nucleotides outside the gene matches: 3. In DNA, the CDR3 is TGTGCCAGCAGCAACAGGGGTAACACTGAAGCTTTCTTT. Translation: CASSNRGNTEAFF. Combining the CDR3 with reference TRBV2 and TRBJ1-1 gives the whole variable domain EPEVTQTPSHQVTQMGQEVILRCVPISNHLYFYWYRQILGQKVEFLVSFYNNEISEKSEIFDDQFSVERPDGSNFTLKIRSTKLEDSAMYFCASSNRGNTEAFFGQGTRLTVV.

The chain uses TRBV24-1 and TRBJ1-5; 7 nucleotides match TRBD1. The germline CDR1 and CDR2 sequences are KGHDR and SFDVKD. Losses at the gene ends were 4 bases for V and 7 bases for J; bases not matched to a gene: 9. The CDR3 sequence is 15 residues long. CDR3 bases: TGTGCCACCAGTGACTCCCGACAGGGAAGCCAGCCCCAGCATTTT. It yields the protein CATSDSRQGSQPQHF.

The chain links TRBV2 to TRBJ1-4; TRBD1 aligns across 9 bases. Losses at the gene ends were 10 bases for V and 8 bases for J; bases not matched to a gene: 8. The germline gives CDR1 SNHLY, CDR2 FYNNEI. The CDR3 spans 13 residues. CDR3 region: CATNRGLGEKLFF. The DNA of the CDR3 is TGTGCCACCAACAGGGGGCTTGGAGAAAAACTGTTTTTT.

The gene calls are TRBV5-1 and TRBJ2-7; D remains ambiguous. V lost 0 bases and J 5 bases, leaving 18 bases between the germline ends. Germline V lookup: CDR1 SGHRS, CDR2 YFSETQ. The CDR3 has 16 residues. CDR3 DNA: TGCGCCAGCAGCTTGGTTCCAGTTCGAGGTTTCAACGAGCAGTACTTC. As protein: CASSLVPVRGFNEQYF.

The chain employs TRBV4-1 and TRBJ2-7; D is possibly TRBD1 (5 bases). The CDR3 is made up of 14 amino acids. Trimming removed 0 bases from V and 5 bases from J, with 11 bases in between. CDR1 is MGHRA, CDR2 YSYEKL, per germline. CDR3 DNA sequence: TGCGCCAGCAGCCAAGAGCCAAGGGGCCACGAGCAGTACTTC. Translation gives CASSQEPRGHEQYF.

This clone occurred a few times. CDR3 sequence reads: CASSQETGGNYGYTF. CDR3 DNA: TGCGCCAGCAGCCAAGAAACAGGGGGAAACTATGGCTACACCTTC. V and J are TRBV4-1 and TRBJ1-2; 8 nucleotides agree with TRBD1. The trim removed 0 bases at V and 2 bases at J, leaving 2 bases unmatched. CDR3 length: 15 amino acids. Germline values: CDR1 MGHRA, CDR2 YSYEKL.

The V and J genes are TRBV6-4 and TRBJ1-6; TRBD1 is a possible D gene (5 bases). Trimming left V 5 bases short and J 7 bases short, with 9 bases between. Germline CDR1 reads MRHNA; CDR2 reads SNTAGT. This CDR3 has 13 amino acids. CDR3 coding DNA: TGTGCCAGCAGTAGGACAACGAATTCACCCCTCCACTTT. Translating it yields CASSRTTNSPLHF.